Shown below are 29 T cell receptor beta chains from a single sample sequenced in a study of monozygotic twins with inflammatory bowel disease (dated by TCRdb to the late 2010s). Preparation of the library involved 5' RACE. Sequencing was carried out with an Illumina HiSeq 2500. The reads were reprocessed in TCRdb, with one entry per CDR3 protein sequence and no accompanying DNA. The sample table includes over 110,000 distinct CDR3 sequences. The ten largest account for 2.4% of the sample. The specimen was blood. These receptors all stem from a human donor with ulcerative colitis or Crohn's disease, or a healthy co-twin of an affected twin (not recorded which).

The chain recombines TRBV10-3 with TRBJ1-1. The CDR3 spans 17 residues. In germline, CDR1 is ENHRY, CDR2 SYGVKD. CDR3 amino acids: CAISESQGPGMNTEAFF.

The chain couples TRBV7-2 to TRBJ2-5. The germline CDR1 and CDR2 sequences are SGHTA and FQGNSA. CDR3 length equals 12 residues. CDR3 residues: CASASGGETQYF.

The rearrangement uses TRBV2 and TRBJ1-3; with no DNA, the TCRdb D assignment of TRBD1 cannot be verified. The CDR3 is 16 amino acids. Germline-derived CDR1 and CDR2 are SNHLY and FYNNEI. The CDR3 region is CASSGTGTGSGNTIYF. The entire variable domain, with the rest obtained from reference TRBV2 and TRBJ1-3, is as follows: EPEVTQTPSHQVTQMGQEVILRCVPISNHLYFYWYRQILGQKVEFLVSFYNNEISEKSEIFDDQFSVERPDGSNFTLKIRSTKLEDSAMYFCASSGTGTGSGNTIYFGEGSWLTVV.

This chain links TRBV6-5 with TRBJ2-1; TCRdb calls TRBD1, which cannot be checked without DNA. CDR1 and CDR2 (germline): MNHEY, SVGAGI. The CDR3 has 14 amino acids. The CDR3 reads CASSYSDRYNEQFF.

The V and J genes are TRBV2 and TRBJ1-5; there is no DNA to check the TCRdb D call of TRBD1. Germline loops: CDR1 SNHLY, CDR2 FYNNEI. This CDR3 is 14 amino acids long. This CDR3 is CASSGLQGDQPQHF.

The CDR3 here is CASSGTSGPPYEQYF. The rearrangement joins TRBV19 to TRBJ2-7; TCRdb's assignment of TRBD2 cannot be checked, as there is no DNA. The length of the CDR3 is 15 residues. Germline CDR1 reads LNHDA; CDR2 reads SQIVND (reference sequence).

The chain joins TRBV7-3 to TRBJ2-2; the TRBD1 assignment by TCRdb is unverifiable without DNA. Germline V lookup: CDR1 SGHTA, CDR2 FQGTGA. The CDR3 has 15 amino acids. The CDR3 protein is CASSKTGFNTGELFF.

V usage is TRBV7-8 and J usage is TRBJ1-2. Germline lookup yields CDR1 SGHVS and CDR2 FQNEAQ. The CDR3 has 13 residues. CDR3 residues: CASSLGLKYGYTF.

The V call is TRBV27, the J call TRBJ1-1; TCRdb indicates TRBD1, and absent DNA this call remains unverified. This CDR3 has 15 residues. Germline V gives CDR1 MNHEY, CDR2 SMNVEV (reference sequence). CDR3 sequence: CASSFRQGGGIRAFF.

J is TRBJ1-1 and V is TRBV29-1; TCRdb outputs TRBD1, but without DNA this stays unchecked. This CDR3 comprises 13 residues. Germline loops: CDR1 SQVTM, CDR2 ANQGSEA. The CDR3 here is CSVAGQPNTEAFF.

The chain joins TRBV6-1 to TRBJ1-1; TCRdb lists TRBD1, though no DNA is available to test this call. Germline values: CDR1 MNHNS, CDR2 SASEGT. The CDR3 runs to 17 residues. Here the CDR3 reads CASRTGGAVRLNTEAFF.

This rearrangement joins TRBV7-3 to TRBJ2-3. Germline CDR1 is SGHTA and CDR2 is FQGTGA. CDR3 size: 13 residues. CDR3 sequence reads: CASSLTDSYTQYF.

The V and J genes are TRBV20-1 and TRBJ2-2; TCRdb selects TRBD1, and the lack of DNA leaves this call unchecked. The length of the CDR3 is 15 residues. Germline V gene data show CDR1 as DFQATT and CDR2 as SNEGSKA (reference sequence). The CDR3 protein is CSSPDRETNTGELFF.

CDR3 sequence: CASSLGADEQYF. The V call is TRBV7-6, the J call TRBJ2-7; TCRdb outputs TRBD1, but without DNA this stays unchecked. CDR3 length: 12 residues. The germline V gene has CDR1 SGHVS and CDR2 FNYEAQ.

This rearrangement joins TRBV5-4 to TRBJ2-5; TCRdb picks TRBD2, but there is no DNA to check that call. The germline V gene has CDR1 SGHNT and CDR2 YYREEE (reference sequence). The CDR3 extends over 16 amino acids. Here the CDR3 reads CASSLSSGAFQETQYF.

This rearrangement joins TRBV2 to TRBJ1-1; TCRdb designates TRBD1, a call that cannot be tested without DNA. Germline CDR1 SNHLY, CDR2 FYNNEI. The CDR3 is 13 residues long. CDR3 protein: CARGGQGGTEAFF.

The V call is TRBV3-1, the J call TRBJ2-2; TCRdb selects TRBD1, and the lack of DNA leaves this call unchecked. The CDR3 spans 14 residues. CDR1 LGHDT and CDR2 YNNKEL come from the germline V gene (reference sequence). The CDR3 reads CASSRGYLRGELFF.

The chain joins TRBV20-1 to TRBJ2-7; as DNA is missing, the TRBD1 call by TCRdb cannot be tested. Per the germline V gene, CDR1 is DFQATT and CDR2 is SNEGSKA (reference sequence). The CDR3 runs to 14 residues. CDR3 protein: CSARERGREDEQYF.

The chain is built from TRBV6-5 and TRBJ2-2; TCRdb selects TRBD1, and the lack of DNA leaves this call unchecked. The CDR3 runs to 15 residues. Germline V gene sequence: CDR1 MNHEY, CDR2 SVGAGI. The CDR3 reads CASSYSHRGTGELFF.

CDR3 protein: CASRMAPGQGPYNEQFF. V usage is TRBV28 and J usage is TRBJ2-1; absent DNA, TCRdb's TRBD1 call cannot be checked. Germline CDR1 MDHEN, CDR2 SYDVKM. CDR3 length: 17 residues.

The chain has TRBV10-2 and TRBJ2-5; without DNA, the TCRdb call of TRBD1 cannot be checked. This CDR3 has 15 residues. In germline, CDR1 is WSHSY, CDR2 SAAADI. This CDR3 reads CASSPSGTTWGAQYF.

This CDR3 reads CSASGGATDTQYF. This chain joins TRBV20-1 and TRBJ2-3; TCRdb's D gene call, TRBD2, goes unchecked for lack of DNA. The CDR3 has 13 amino acids. Germline CDR1 reads DFQATT; CDR2 reads SNEGSKA (reference sequence).

V gene TRBV6-5 combines with J gene TRBJ1-5; the D gene TCRdb calls, TRBD1, cannot be checked with no DNA. The V gene's germline CDR1 is MNHEY and CDR2 SVGAGI. This CDR3 spans 16 amino acids. The CDR3 loop is CASSYLGQGERSVKHF.

The chain couples TRBV20-1 to TRBJ2-5; TCRdb names TRBD2, which stays unverified in the absence of DNA. The CDR3 loop spans 15 amino acids. Germline CDR1 is DFQATT and CDR2 is SNEGSKA (reference sequence). The CDR3 spells CSARGTAGGQETQYF.

This chain connects TRBV29-1 to TRBJ2-2. There are 14 residues in the CDR3. Germline V gives CDR1 SQVTM, CDR2 ANQGSEA. This CDR3 is CSVVKYANTGELFF.

V is TRBV9 and J is TRBJ1-1; with no DNA, the TCRdb D assignment of TRBD1 cannot be verified. Germline loops: CDR1 SGDLS, CDR2 YYNGEE. This CDR3 has 15 residues. The chain's CDR3 is CASSITGRANTEAFF.

The genes are TRBV20-1 and TRBJ2-7. Germline V lookup: CDR1 DFQATT, CDR2 SNEGSKA (reference sequence). The CDR3 runs 14 residues. The CDR3 protein is CSARDYRQSYEQYF.

V is TRBV4-1 and J is TRBJ1-4; with no DNA, the TCRdb D assignment of TRBD1 cannot be verified. Germline V gene sequence: CDR1 MGHRA, CDR2 YSYEKL. The CDR3 runs to 17 residues. The CDR3 region is CASSQANTKDGGEKLFF.

The rearrangement joins TRBV5-1 to TRBJ2-1; without DNA, the TCRdb call of TRBD1 cannot be checked. This CDR3 has 15 amino acids. The V gene's germline CDR1 is SGHRS and CDR2 YFSETQ. CDR3 residues: CASSLAPGTYNEQFF.